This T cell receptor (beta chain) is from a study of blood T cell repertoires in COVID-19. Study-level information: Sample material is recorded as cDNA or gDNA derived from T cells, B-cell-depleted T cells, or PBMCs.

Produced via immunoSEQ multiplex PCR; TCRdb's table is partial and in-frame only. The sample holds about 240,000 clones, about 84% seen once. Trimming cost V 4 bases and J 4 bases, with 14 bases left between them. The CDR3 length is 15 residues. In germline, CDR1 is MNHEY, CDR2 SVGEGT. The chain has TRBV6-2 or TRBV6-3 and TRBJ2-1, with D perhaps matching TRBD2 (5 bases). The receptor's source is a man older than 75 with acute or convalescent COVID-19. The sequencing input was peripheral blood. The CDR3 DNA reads TGTGCCAGCAGTTCCCGGACTCTCCTGTACAATGAGCAGTTCTTC. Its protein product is CASSSRTLLYNEQFF.